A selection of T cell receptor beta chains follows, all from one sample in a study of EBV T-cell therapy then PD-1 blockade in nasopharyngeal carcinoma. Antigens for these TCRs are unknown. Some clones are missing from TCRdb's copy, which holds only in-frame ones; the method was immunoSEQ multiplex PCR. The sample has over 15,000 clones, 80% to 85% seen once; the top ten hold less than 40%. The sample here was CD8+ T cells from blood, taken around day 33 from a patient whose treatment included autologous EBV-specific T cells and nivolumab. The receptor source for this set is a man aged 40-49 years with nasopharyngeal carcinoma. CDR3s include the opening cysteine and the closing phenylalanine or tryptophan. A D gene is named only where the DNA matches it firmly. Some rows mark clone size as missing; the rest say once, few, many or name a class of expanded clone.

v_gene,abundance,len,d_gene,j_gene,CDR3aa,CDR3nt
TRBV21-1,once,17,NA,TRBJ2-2,CASISLFEGWYTGELFF,TGTGCCAGCATCTCTCTTTTTGAAGGGTGGTACACCGGGGAGCTGTTTTTT
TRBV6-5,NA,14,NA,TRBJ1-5,CASRRTGRNQPQHF,TGTGCCAGCCGCCGGACGGGCCGCAATCAGCCCCAGCATTTT
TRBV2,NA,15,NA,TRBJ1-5,CASREPGNSNQPQHF,TGTGCCAGCAGAGAGCCAGGCAATAGCAATCAGCCCCAGCATTTT
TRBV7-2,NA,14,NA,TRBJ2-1,CASSPERAYNEQFF,TGTGCCAGCAGCCCCGAGAGGGCCTACAATGAGCAGTTCTTC
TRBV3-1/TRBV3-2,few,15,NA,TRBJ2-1,CASSRGENTYNEQFF,TGTGCCAGCAGCCGGGGGGAGAACACCTACAATGAGCAGTTCTTC
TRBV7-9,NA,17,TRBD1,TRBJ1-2,CASSGYRTGEGDYGYTF,TGTGCCAGCAGCGGTTATCGGACAGGGGAAGGGGACTATGGCTACACCTTC
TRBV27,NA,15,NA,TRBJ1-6,CASSLGKEYNSPLHF,TGTGCCAGCAGTCTCGGAAAGGAGTATAATTCACCCCTCCACTTT
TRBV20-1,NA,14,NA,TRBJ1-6,CSASLQGYNSPLHF,TGCAGTGCTAGTCTTCAGGGTTATAATTCACCCCTCCACTTT
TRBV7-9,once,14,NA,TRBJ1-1,CASSWEARGTEAFF,TGTGCCAGCAGCTGGGAGGCGAGGGGCACTGAAGCTTTCTTT
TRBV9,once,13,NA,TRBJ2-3,CASSERSTDTQYF,TGTGCCAGCAGTGAGAGGTCGACAGATACGCAGTATTTT
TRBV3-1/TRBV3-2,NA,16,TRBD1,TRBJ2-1,CASRTGQGGPYNEQFF,TGTGCCAGCAGAACGGGACAGGGTGGGCCCTACAATGAGCAGTTCTTC
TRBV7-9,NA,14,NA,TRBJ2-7,CASSLGGISYEQYF,TGTGCCAGCAGCTTAGGAGGGATTTCCTACGAGCAGTACTTC
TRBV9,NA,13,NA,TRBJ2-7,CASSVDGSYEQYF,TGTGCCAGCAGCGTAGACGGCTCCTACGAGCAGTACTTC
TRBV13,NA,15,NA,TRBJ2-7,CASSLSTGSRGEQYF,TGTGCCAGCAGCCTCTCAACAGGGTCTCGGGGGGAGCAGTACTTC